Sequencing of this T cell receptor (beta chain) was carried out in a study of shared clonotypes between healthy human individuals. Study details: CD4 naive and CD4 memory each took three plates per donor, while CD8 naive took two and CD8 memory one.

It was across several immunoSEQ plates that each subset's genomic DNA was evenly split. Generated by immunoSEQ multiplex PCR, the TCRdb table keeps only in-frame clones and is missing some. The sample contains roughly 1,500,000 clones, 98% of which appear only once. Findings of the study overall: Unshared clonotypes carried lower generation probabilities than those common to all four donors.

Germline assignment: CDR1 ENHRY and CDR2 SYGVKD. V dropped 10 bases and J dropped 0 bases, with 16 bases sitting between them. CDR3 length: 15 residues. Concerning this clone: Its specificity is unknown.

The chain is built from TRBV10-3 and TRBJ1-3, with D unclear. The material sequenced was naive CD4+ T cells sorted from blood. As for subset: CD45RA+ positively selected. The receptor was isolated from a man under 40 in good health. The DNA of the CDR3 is TGTGCCACCCAGTCACAGTTTGGCTCTGGAAACACCATATATTTT. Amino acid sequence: CATQSQFGSGNTIYF.